Each of the 23 T cell receptor beta chains below was sequenced from the same sample in a study of blood T cell repertoires in COVID-19 (dated by TCRdb to the early 2020s). Preparation of the library involved the immunoSEQ multiplex PCR assay. Here the immuneACCESS table is served through TCRdb, limited to in-frame sequences with V and J called. Missing clones are a known gap in these copies; in checked studies unresolved V genes cover under half, and the rest lacks a known reason. This sample lists about 110,000 clones; 80% to 95% were detected once. In total, the top ten clones hold approximately 1.2% of the sample. Sequencing input: peripheral blood. The origin of the receptors is a woman in her twenties or thirties with acute or convalescent COVID-19.

The CDR3 reads CASSTTANYEQYF. The CDR3 region has the DNA TGTGCCAGCAGTACGACAGCCAACTACGAGCAGTACTTC. The gene calls are TRBV6-5 and TRBJ2-7, with D possibly TRBD1 on 5 matching bases. The CDR3 has 13 amino acids. Trimming left V 5 bases short and J 3 bases short, with 11 bases between. Germline V CDR1 and CDR2: MNHEY, SVGAGI.

The chain carries TRBV28 and TRBJ1-5, with D unresolved. The V gene's germline CDR1 is MDHEN and CDR2 SYDVKM. The CDR3 has 12 residues. Trimming took 2 bases from V and 9 from J, leaving 8 bases between them. CDR3 loop: CASSLRQPPQHF. For the CDR3, the DNA is TGTGCCAGCAGTTTACGACAACCGCCCCAGCATTTT.

The sample holds a few counts of this clone. The chain couples TRBV3-1 (or the pseudogene TRBV3-2) to TRBJ2-3; 11 nucleotides agree with TRBD2. V gave up 1 base and J gave up 5 bases; unmatched junction bases: 8. This CDR3 is 17 amino acids long. Germline V lookup: CDR1 LGHDT, CDR2 YNNKEL (reference sequence). The CDR3 protein is CASSQVVAGGLLDTQYF. The CDR3 bases are TGTGCCAGCAGCCAAGTTGTAGCGGGAGGGTTGTTAGATACGCAGTATTTT.

V usage is TRBV5-1 and J usage is TRBJ1-2; 7 bases line up with TRBD1. This CDR3 has 12 amino acids. CDR1 is SGHRS and CDR2 is YFSETQ in the germline V gene. The trim removed 8 bases at V and 10 bases at J, leaving 11 bases unmatched. The CDR3 loop reads CASTLAGGIYTF. CDR3 in DNA: TGCGCCAGTACCCTCGCAGGGGGAATCTACACCTTC.

The chain recombines TRBV30 with TRBJ2-5, with D hard to call. Trimming stripped 2 bases from V and 4 bases from J, with 14 bases between. Germline CDR1 reads GTSNPN; CDR2 reads SVGIG (reference sequence). This CDR3 region has 14 residues. CDR3 bases: TGTGCCTGGAGTCCACAGAGAGTTGGAGAGACCCAGTACTTC. This translates into CAWSPQRVGETQYF.

J is TRBJ1-1 and V is TRBV19, with TRBD1 as a possible D gene (6 bases). The CDR3 is 13 amino acids. The germline V and J ends were trimmed by 6 bases and 1 base, with 9 bases remaining between them. Germline CDR1 and CDR2: LNHDA and SQIVND (reference sequence). CDR3 nucleotide sequence: TGTGCCAGTAGCAGGACAGCGAACACTGAAGCTTTCTTT. It translates to CASSRTANTEAFF.

This clone showed up just a few times. The J gene is TRBJ2-1, the V gene TRBV18, with TRBD2 matching over 16 bases. This CDR3 spans 17 amino acids. J was trimmed by 5 bases and V by 5 bases; bases with no gene match: 6. Germline lookup yields CDR1 KGHSH and CDR2 LQKENI. CDR3 bases: TGTGCCAGCTCAACCGGGACTAGCGGGAGGGCCAACAATGAGCAGTTCTTC. This codes for CASSTGTSGRANNEQFF.

The V and J genes are TRBV6-2 or TRBV6-3 and TRBJ1-5, with no clear D. CDR1 and CDR2 from the germline V gene are MNHEY and SVGEGT. This CDR3 has 13 amino acids. Trimming removed 6 bases at V and 5 bases at J, with 11 bases between. CDR3 nucleotides: TGTGCCAGCAGCCTACCAGGCTATCAGCCCCAGCATTTT. As protein: CASSLPGYQPQHF.

A note on this clone: Germline is not matched at one junction end, which may reflect a read error. The gene calls are TRBV3-1 (or the pseudogene TRBV3-2) and TRBJ2-1, with 9 bases that match TRBD1. The CDR3 covers 11 residues. Germline-derived CDR1 and CDR2 are LGHDT and YNNKEL (reference sequence). The DNA for the CDR3 is TGTGCCAGCAGCCTCGACAGGGGGTTAGTCTTC. This codes for CASSLDRGLVF.

This clone is a singleton in its sample. The chain carries TRBV7-2 and TRBJ2-5, with D possibly being TRBD2 (6 bases). Trimming pared 0 bases from V and 5 bases from J, leaving 7 bases between. CDR1 SGHTA and CDR2 FQGNSA come from the germline V gene. This CDR3 comprises 13 residues. The CDR3 loop is CASSLAGGETQYF. CDR3 sequence (DNA): TGTGCCAGCAGCTTAGCGGGGGGTGAGACCCAGTACTTC. Full variable domain (outside the CDR3, taken from reference TRBV7-2 and TRBJ2-5): GAGVSQSPSNKVTEKGKDVELRCDPISGHTALYWYRQSLGQGLEFLIYFQGNSAPDKSGLPSDRFSAERTGGSVSTLTIQRTQQEDSAVYLCASSLAGGETQYFGPGTRLLVL.

The chain has TRBV19 and TRBJ1-2, with 10 bases that match TRBD1. Looked up from germline, CDR1 is LNHDA and CDR2 is SQIVND (reference sequence). The CDR3 is 13 amino acids. Trimming cost V 7 bases and J 4 bases; bases outside gene matches: 3. CDR3 in amino acids: CASKGTGAYGYTF. The CDR3, as DNA: TGTGCCAGTAAAGGGACAGGGGCCTATGGCTACACCTTC.

The chain couples TRBV7-3 to TRBJ1-1; TRBD1 might be the D (5 bases). Trimming took 3 bases from V and 4 from J, leaving 9 bases between them. The CDR3 loop spans 13 amino acids. Per germline, CDR1 SGHTA and CDR2 FQGTGA. The CDR3 DNA follows: TGTGCCAGCAGCTTGACAACAGGCACTGAAGCTTTCTTT. This sequence encodes CASSLTTGTEAFF.

The chain recombines TRBV18 with TRBJ2-5; TRBD2 agrees at 15 bases. Germline CDR1 reads KGHSH; CDR2 reads LQKENI. V shed 2 bases, J shed 4 bases, and the junction held 11 bases outside the gene matches. The CDR3 contains 19 residues. This CDR3 reads CASSPWTSGGAEAGETQYF. In DNA, the CDR3 is TGTGCCAGCTCACCATGGACTAGCGGGGGGGCCGAGGCAGGAGAGACCCAGTACTTC.

This clone showed up just a few times. The chain links TRBV4-3 to TRBJ1-1, with TRBD1 matching over 8 bases. CDR1 is LGHNA, CDR2 YSLEER, per germline. The CDR3 is 13 residues long. J lost 6 bases, V lost 4 bases, and 4 bases had no gene match. This CDR3 is CASSLQGVPEAFF. Written as DNA, the CDR3 is TGCGCCAGCAGCCTACAGGGGGTCCCTGAAGCTTTCTTT.

The CDR3 loop reads CASSHDFSGGDYNEQFF. In DNA, the CDR3 is TGTGCCAGCAGTCATGACTTCTCCGGGGGGGACTACAATGAGCAGTTCTTC. V is TRBV6-6 and J is TRBJ2-1; TRBD2 aligns across 8 bases. V shed 5 bases, J shed 3 bases, and the junction held 12 bases outside the gene matches. CDR3 length: 17 amino acids. Germline CDR1 reads MNHNY; CDR2 reads SVGAGI (reference sequence).

The J gene is TRBJ1-1, the V gene TRBV14; TRBD1 matches 7 bases. CDR3 length: 12 residues. With 2 bases clipped from V and 7 bases from J, the junction kept 1 base outside the gene matches. Looked up from germline, CDR1 is SGHDN and CDR2 is FVKESK. The CDR3 loop reads CASSQNRGEAFF. CDR3 DNA sequence: TGTGCCAGCAGCCAAAACAGGGGTGAAGCTTTCTTT.

The chain combines TRBV15 with TRBJ1-1; D not resolved. V was shortened by 1 base and J by 6 bases, with 9 bases between the two germline ends. Germline CDR1 and CDR2: LNHNV and YYDKDF (reference sequence). There are 13 residues in the CDR3. The CDR3 DNA sequence: TGTGCCACCAGCAGAGGCCAGGCGCCTGAAGCTTTCTTT. It codes for CATSRGQAPEAFF.

This chain connects TRBV7-2 to TRBJ1-3, with D tentatively TRBD1 (5 bases). The CDR3 has 16 amino acids. Germline assignment: CDR1 SGHTA and CDR2 FQGNSA. Trimming removed 1 base at V and 0 bases at J, with 10 bases between. For the CDR3, the DNA is TGTGCCAGCAGCTTAGGGGGGGGACCCTCTGGAAACACCATATATTTT. The encoded protein is CASSLGGGPSGNTIYF. Looking up the rest from reference TRBV7-2 and TRBJ1-3 gives the full variable domain: GAGVSQSPSNKVTEKGKDVELRCDPISGHTALYWYRQSLGQGLEFLIYFQGNSAPDKSGLPSDRFSAERTGGSVSTLTIQRTQQEDSAVYLCASSLGGGPSGNTIYFGEGSWLTVV.

The genes are TRBV30 and TRBJ2-5, with 10 bases identical to TRBD2. Unmatched junction bases numbered 5, after V lost 7 bases and J lost 3 bases. Germline-derived CDR1 and CDR2 are GTSNPN and SVGIG (reference sequence). This CDR3 is 13 amino acids long. The CDR3 sequence: CASVLAGKETQYF. CDR3 DNA: TGTGCCTCGGTACTAGCGGGGAAAGAGACCCAGTACTTC.

The chain combines TRBV27 with TRBJ1-2, with D possibly matching TRBD1 (5 bases). Germline V gene data show CDR1 as MNHEY and CDR2 as SMNVEV (reference sequence). The CDR3 is made up of 16 amino acids. V shed 3 bases and J shed 5 bases, with 19 bases lying between them. For the CDR3, the DNA is TGTGCCAGCAGTTTTGAGCCCAGGGTTGGGTCGTATGGCTACACCTTC. Amino acids: CASSFEPRVGSYGYTF.

DNA for the CDR3: TGCGCCAGCAGCTTGGTGGCTAGCGGGAGTGATACGCAGTATTTT. Translated, it gives CASSLVASGSDTQYF. The chain recombines TRBV5-1 with TRBJ2-3; 10 bases map to TRBD2. Germline assignment: CDR1 SGHRS and CDR2 YFSETQ. V lost 0 bases to trimming and J lost 6 bases; unmatched junction nucleotides: 4. The CDR3 covers 15 residues.

The chain employs TRBV18 and TRBJ2-3, with 11 bases matching TRBD2. Trimming took 3 bases from V and 0 from J; bases not matched to a gene: 2. Germline CDR1 reads KGHSH; CDR2 reads LQKENI. There are 16 residues in the CDR3. CDR3 sequence reads: CASSPGLAASTDTQYF. CDR3 coding DNA: TGTGCCAGCTCACCGGGACTAGCGGCTAGCACAGATACGCAGTATTTT.

The rearrangement joins TRBV28 to TRBJ2-3, with 10 bases lining up with TRBD2. The CDR3 is 16 residues long. The V gene end was trimmed by 4 bases and the J gene end by 1 base; junction bases not matched to a gene: 5. CDR1 and CDR2 (germline): MDHEN, SYDVKM. The CDR3 here is CASSSLAGGGTDTQYF. In nucleotides, the CDR3 is TGTGCCAGCAGTTCCTTAGCGGGAGGTGGCACAGATACGCAGTATTTT.